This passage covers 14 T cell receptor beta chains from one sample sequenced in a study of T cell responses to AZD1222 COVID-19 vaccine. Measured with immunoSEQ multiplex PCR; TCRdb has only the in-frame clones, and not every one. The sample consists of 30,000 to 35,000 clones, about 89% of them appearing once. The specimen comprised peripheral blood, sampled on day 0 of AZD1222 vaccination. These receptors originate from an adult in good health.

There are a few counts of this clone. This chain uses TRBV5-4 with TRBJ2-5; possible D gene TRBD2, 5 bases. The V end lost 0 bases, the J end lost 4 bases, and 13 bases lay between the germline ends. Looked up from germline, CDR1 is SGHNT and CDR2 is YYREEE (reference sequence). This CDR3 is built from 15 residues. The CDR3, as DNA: TGTGCCAGCAGCTTGGCCACCGAGGGCCCAGAGACCCAGTACTTC. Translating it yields CASSLATEGPETQYF.

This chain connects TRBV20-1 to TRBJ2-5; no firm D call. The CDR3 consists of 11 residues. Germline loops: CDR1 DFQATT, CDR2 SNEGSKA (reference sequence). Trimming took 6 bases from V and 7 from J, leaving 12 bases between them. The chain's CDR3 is CSARNGRTQYF. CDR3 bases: TGCAGTGCCAGAAACGGGCGGACCCAGTACTTC.

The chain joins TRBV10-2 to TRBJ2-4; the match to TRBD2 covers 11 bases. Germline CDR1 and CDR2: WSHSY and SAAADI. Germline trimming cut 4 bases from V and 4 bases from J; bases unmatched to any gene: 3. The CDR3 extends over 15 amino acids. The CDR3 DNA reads TGCGCCAGCAGTGGGGCTAGCGGGGGGAAAAACATTCAGTACTTC. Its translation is CASSGASGGKNIQYF.

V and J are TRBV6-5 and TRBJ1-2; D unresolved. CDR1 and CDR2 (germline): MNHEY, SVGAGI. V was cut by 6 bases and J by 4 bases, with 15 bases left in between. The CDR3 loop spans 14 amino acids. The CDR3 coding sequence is TGTGCCAGCAGAATATCCGGGGATTTCTATGGCTACACCTTC. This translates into CASRISGDFYGYTF.

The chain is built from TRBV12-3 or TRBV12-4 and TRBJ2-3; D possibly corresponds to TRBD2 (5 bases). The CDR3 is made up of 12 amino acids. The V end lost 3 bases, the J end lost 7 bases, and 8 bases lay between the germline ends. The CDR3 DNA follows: TGTGCCAGCAGTTTGGTCGGGAATACGCAGTATTTT. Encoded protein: CASSLVGNTQYF.

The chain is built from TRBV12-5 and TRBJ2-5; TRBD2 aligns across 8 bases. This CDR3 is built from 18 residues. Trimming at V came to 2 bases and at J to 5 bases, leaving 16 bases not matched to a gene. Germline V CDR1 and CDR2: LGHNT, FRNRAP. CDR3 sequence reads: CASGLSLSDGGERETQYF. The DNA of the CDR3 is TGTGCTAGTGGTTTGTCCCTATCTGACGGGGGGGAGCGGGAGACCCAGTACTTC. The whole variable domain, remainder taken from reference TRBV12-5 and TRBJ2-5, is DARVTQTPRHKVTEMGQEVTMRCQPILGHNTVFWYRQTMMQGLELLAYFRNRAPLDDSGMPKDRFSAEMPDATLATLKIQPSEPRDSAVYFCASGLSLSDGGERETQYFGPGTRLLVL.

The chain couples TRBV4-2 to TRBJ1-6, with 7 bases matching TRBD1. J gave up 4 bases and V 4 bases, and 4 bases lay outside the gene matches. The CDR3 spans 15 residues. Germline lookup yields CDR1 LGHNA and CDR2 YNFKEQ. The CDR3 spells CASSPGTDYNSPLHF. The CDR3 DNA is TGTGCCAGCAGCCCTGGGACAGATTATAATTCACCCCTCCACTTT.

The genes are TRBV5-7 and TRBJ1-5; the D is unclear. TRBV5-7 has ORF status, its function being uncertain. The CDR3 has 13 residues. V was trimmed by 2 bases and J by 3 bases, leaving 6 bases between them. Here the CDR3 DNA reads TGTGCCAGCAGCTTTAACACCAATCAGCCCCAGCATTTT. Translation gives CASSFNTNQPQHF.

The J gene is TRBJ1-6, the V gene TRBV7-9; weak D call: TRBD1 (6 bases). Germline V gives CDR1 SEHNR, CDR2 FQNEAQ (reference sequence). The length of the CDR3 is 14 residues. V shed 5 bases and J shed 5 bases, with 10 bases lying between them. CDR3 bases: TGTGCCAGCAGCATGGGACAAGATAATTCACCCCTCCACTTT. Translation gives CASSMGQDNSPLHF. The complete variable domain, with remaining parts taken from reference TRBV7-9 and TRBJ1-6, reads DTGVSQNPRHKITKRGQNVTFRCDPISEHNRLYWYRQTLGQGPEFLTYFQNEAQLEKSRLLSDRFSAERPKGSFSTLEIQRTEQGDSAMYLCASSMGQDNSPLHFGNGTRLTVT.

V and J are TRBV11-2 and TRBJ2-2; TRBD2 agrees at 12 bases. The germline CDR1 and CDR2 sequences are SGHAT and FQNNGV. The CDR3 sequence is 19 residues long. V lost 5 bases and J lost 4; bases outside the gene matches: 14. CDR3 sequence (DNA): TGTGCCAGCAGCGTCCTTAATCGCCTAGCGGGGGGGCGCACCGGGGAGCTGTTTTTT. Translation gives CASSVLNRLAGGRTGELFF.

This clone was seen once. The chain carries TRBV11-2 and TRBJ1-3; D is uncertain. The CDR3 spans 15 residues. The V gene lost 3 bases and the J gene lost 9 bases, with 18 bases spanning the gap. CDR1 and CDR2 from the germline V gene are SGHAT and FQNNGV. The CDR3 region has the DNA TGTGCCAGCAGCTTTGGAATGGCCTCGGGGAGCACCATATATTTT. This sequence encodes CASSFGMASGSTIYF.

The CDR3 is CASCKEALNTEAFF. As DNA, the CDR3 is TGCGCCAGCTGTAAAGAAGCCCTCAACACTGAAGCTTTCTTT. The chain recombines TRBV5-1 with TRBJ1-1; no reliable D call. With 7 bases removed from V and 2 bases from J, the gap between germline ends came to 15 bases. The CDR3 contains 14 residues. Germline V CDR1 and CDR2: SGHRS, YFSETQ.

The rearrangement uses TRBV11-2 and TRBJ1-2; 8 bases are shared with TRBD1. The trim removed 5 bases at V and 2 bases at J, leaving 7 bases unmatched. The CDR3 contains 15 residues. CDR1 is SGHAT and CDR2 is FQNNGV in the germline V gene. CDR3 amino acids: CASSPWTGKNYGYTF. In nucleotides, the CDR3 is TGTGCCAGCAGCCCCTGGACAGGGAAGAACTATGGCTACACCTTC.

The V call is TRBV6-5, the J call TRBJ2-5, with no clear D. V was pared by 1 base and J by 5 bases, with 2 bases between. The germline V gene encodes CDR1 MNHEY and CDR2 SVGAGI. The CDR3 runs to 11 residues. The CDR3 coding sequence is TGTGCCAGCAGTTACTTTGAGACCCAGTACTTC. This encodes CASSYFETQYF.